The 9 T cell receptor beta chains presented below share a single source sample, sequenced in a study of Ad26.COV2.S vaccination and SARS-CoV-2 variants. Treatment noted: around 19 received Ad26.COV2.S at low or high dose, single or two shots; 5 received placebo; per-sample allocation not given. The investigators took samples on day 63 after the first vaccine or placebo injection. Here immunoSEQ multiplex PCR was the method, and the copy in TCRdb shows in-frame clones only, minus some. The table lists about 350,000 clones, around nine tenths of them singletons, with around 5.3% in the top ten. Sequencing used peripheral blood, obtained in a trial of Ad26.COV2.S vaccine versus placebo. All receptors derive from a person between 18 and 59 years old who received the Ad26.COV2.S COVID-19 vaccine or a placebo.

The chain recombines TRBV4-2 with TRBJ2-2, with a tentative D call TRBD1 (5 bases). The germline V gene encodes CDR1 LGHNA and CDR2 YNFKEQ. V lost 1 base and J 3 bases, leaving 9 bases between the germline ends. CDR3 length equals 15 residues. In nucleotides, the CDR3 is TGTGCCAGCAGCCAAGTGACAGAATACACCGGGGAGCTGTTTTTT. This codes for CASSQVTEYTGELFF.

Comment on this clone: Additional DNA sequences in this sample encode the identical CDR3. The CDR3 nucleotides are TGCGCCAGCAGCTTGGGACTGAACACTGAAGCTTTCTTT. This sequence encodes CASSLGLNTEAFF. The gene calls are TRBV5-1 and TRBJ1-1; D ambiguous. V lost 0 bases and J 0 bases, leaving 3 bases between the germline ends. Germline V gene sequence: CDR1 SGHRS, CDR2 YFSETQ. The length of the CDR3 is 13 residues. The full variable domain, its missing parts supplied by reference TRBV5-1 and TRBJ1-1, is KAGVTQTPRYLIKTRGQQVTLSCSPISGHRSVSWYQQTPGQGLQFLFEYFSETQRNKGNFPGRFSGRQFSNSRSEMNVSTLELGDSALYLCASSLGLNTEAFFGQGTRLTVV.

This clone appeared a few times. The chain carries TRBV2 and TRBJ2-7, with no clear D. This CDR3 comprises 13 residues. The germline CDR1 and CDR2 sequences are SNHLY and FYNNEI. Deletions cut 7 bases from V and 2 bases from J, with 12 bases between. The CDR3 reads CASNTDGAYEQYF. CDR3 sequence (DNA): TGTGCCAGCAACACAGACGGAGCCTACGAGCAGTACTTC. Filled out from reference TRBV2 and TRBJ2-7, the complete variable domain reads EPEVTQTPSHQVTQMGQEVILRCVPISNHLYFYWYRQILGQKVEFLVSFYNNEISEKSEIFDDQFSVERPDGSNFTLKIRSTKLEDSAMYFCASNTDGAYEQYFGPGTRLTVT.

The chain recombines TRBV5-4 with TRBJ1-4, with a possible D match to TRBD1 (5 bases). Germline CDR1 reads SGHNT; CDR2 reads YYREEE (reference sequence). This CDR3 region has 16 residues. V shed 4 bases and J shed 3 bases, with 16 bases lying between them. DNA for the CDR3: TGTGCCAGCAGCCGAGGAGGGACGGCATCTAATGAAAAACTGTTTTTT. Its translation is CASSRGGTASNEKLFF.

The genes are TRBV4-2 and TRBJ1-5; 8 bases match TRBD1. The V gene end was trimmed by 0 bases and the J gene end by 5 bases; junction bases not matched to a gene: 6. Germline CDR1 LGHNA, CDR2 YNFKEQ. There are 16 residues in the CDR3. CDR3 sequence reads: CASSQETGGEDQPQHF. CDR3 in DNA: TGTGCCAGCAGCCAAGAAACAGGGGGGGAGGATCAGCCCCAGCATTTT.

This chain joins TRBV19 and TRBJ1-5; 8 bases match TRBD1. The CDR3 runs 18 residues. V shed 4 bases, J shed 1 base, and the junction held 12 bases outside the gene matches. The germline gives CDR1 LNHDA, CDR2 SQIVND (reference sequence). The CDR3 loop reads CASSTWTGKLKSNQPQHF. The CDR3 bases are TGTGCCAGTAGTACTTGGACAGGGAAGTTGAAAAGCAATCAGCCCCAGCATTTT.

This rearrangement joins TRBV28 to TRBJ1-1, with D tentatively TRBD1 (6 bases). Germline CDR1 reads MDHEN; CDR2 reads SYDVKM. This CDR3 comprises 15 residues. The V end lost 5 bases, the J end lost 0 bases, and 13 bases lay between the germline ends. Here the CDR3 reads CASSPSGTLNTEAFF. The DNA of the CDR3 is TGTGCCAGCAGTCCAAGCGGGACATTGAACACTGAAGCTTTCTTT.

The rearrangement joins TRBV9 to TRBJ2-7; no reliable D call. The germline V gene encodes CDR1 SGDLS and CDR2 YYNGEE. There are 14 residues in the CDR3. Deletions cut 0 bases from V and 3 bases from J, with 10 bases between. Here the CDR3 DNA reads TGTGCCAGCAGCGTAGGGCGGACGGGCTACGAGCAGTACTTC. It codes for CASSVGRTGYEQYF.

This clone has a handful of counts. The chain carries TRBV11-2 and TRBJ1-4; D uncertain. Germline V lookup: CDR1 SGHAT, CDR2 FQNNGV. This CDR3 is built from 16 residues. Trimming shortened V by 0 bases and J by 0 bases, and 8 bases separated the two germline ends. The CDR3 nucleotides are TGTGCCAGCAGCTTAGATCCAGATGCAACTAATGAAAAACTGTTTTTT. Amino acid sequence: CASSLDPDATNEKLFF.